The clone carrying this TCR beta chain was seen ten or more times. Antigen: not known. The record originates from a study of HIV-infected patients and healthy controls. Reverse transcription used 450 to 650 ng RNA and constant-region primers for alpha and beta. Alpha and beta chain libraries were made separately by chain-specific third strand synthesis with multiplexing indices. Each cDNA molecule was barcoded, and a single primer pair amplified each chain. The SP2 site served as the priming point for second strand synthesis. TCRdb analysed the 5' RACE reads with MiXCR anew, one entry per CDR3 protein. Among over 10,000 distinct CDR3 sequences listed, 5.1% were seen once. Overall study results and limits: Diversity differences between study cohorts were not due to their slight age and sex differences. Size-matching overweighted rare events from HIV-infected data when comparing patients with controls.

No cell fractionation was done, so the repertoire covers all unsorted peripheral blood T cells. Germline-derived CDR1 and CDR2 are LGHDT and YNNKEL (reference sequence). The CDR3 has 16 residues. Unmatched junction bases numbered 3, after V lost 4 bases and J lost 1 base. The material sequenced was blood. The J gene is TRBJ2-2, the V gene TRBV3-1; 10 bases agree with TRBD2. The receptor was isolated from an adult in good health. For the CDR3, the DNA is TGTGCCAGCAGCCTACGGACTAGCGGGAACACCGGGGAGCTGTTTTTT. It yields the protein CASSLRTSGNTGELFF.